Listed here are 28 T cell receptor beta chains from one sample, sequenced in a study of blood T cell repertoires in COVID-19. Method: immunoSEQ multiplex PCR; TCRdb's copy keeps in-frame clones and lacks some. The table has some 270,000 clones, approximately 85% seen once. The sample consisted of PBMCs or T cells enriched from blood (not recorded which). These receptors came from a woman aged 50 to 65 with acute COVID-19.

CDR3 protein: CASSQGFQQGNGYTF. The DNA for the CDR3 is TGTGCCAGCAGCCAAGGCTTCCAACAGGGGAATGGCTACACCTTC. The J gene is TRBJ1-2, the V gene TRBV3-1 (or the pseudogene TRBV3-2); 7 nucleotides align to TRBD1. Germline lookup yields CDR1 LGHDT and CDR2 YNNKEL (reference sequence). The CDR3 totals 15 residues. V lost 1 base to trimming and J lost 6 bases; unmatched junction nucleotides: 8.

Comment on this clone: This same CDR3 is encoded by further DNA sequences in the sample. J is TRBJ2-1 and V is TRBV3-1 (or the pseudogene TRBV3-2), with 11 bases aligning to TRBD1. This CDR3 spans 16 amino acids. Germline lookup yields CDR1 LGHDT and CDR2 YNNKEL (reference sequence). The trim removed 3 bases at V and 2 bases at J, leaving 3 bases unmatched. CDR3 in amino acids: CASSQLGQGAYNEQFF. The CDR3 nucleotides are TGTGCCAGCAGCCAGTTGGGACAGGGGGCCTACAATGAGCAGTTCTTC.

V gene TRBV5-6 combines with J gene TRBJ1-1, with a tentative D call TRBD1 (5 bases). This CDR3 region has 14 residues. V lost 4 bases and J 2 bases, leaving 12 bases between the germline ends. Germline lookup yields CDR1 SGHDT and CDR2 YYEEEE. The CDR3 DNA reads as TGTGCCAGCAGCGGAGACAGATATAACACTGAAGCTTTCTTT. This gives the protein CASSGDRYNTEAFF.

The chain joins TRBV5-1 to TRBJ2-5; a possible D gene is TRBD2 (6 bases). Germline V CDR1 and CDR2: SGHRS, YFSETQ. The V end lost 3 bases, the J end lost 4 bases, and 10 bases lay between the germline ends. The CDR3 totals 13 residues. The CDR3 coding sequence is TGCGCCAGCAGCTCCCTCGGGGGAGAGACCCAGTACTTC. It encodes CASSSLGGETQYF.

In nucleotides, the CDR3 is TGTGCCAGCAGCTTGGTCGGCAGGGTGCCTAACTATGGCTACACCTTC. It codes for CASSLVGRVPNYGYTF. The chain recombines TRBV5-6 with TRBJ1-2, with a weak D call TRBD1 (5 bases). CDR1 and CDR2 (germline): SGHDT, YYEEEE. V lost 0 bases and J lost 0, with 12 bases in between. The CDR3 is made up of 16 amino acids.

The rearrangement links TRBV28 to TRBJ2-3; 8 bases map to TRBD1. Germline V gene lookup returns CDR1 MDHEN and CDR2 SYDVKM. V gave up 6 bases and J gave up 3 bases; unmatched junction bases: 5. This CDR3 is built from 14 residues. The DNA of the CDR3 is TGTGCCAGCAGAGCACAGGGGGTAACAGATACGCAGTATTTT. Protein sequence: CASRAQGVTDTQYF.

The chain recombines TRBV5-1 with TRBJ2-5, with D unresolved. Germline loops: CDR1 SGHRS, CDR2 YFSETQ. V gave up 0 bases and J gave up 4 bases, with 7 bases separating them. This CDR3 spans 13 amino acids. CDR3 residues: CASSLDQLETQYF. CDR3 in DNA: TGCGCCAGCAGCTTGGATCAGTTAGAGACCCAGTACTTC. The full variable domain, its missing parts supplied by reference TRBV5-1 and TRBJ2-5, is KAGVTQTPRYLIKTRGQQVTLSCSPISGHRSVSWYQQTPGQGLQFLFEYFSETQRNKGNFPGRFSGRQFSNSRSEMNVSTLELGDSALYLCASSLDQLETQYFGPGTRLLVL.

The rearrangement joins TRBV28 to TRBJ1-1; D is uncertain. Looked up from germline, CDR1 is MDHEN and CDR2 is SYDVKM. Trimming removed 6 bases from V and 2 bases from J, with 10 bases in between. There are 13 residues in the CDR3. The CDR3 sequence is CASRRGTNTEAFF. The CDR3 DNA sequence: TGTGCCAGCAGGCGGGGAACCAACACTGAAGCTTTCTTT.

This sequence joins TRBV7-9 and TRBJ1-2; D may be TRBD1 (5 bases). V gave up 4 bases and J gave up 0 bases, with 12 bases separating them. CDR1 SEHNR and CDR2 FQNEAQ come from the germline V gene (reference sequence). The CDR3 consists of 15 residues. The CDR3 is CASSSPQTANYGYTF. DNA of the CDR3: TGTGCCAGCAGCTCGCCCCAGACAGCTAACTATGGCTACACCTTC.

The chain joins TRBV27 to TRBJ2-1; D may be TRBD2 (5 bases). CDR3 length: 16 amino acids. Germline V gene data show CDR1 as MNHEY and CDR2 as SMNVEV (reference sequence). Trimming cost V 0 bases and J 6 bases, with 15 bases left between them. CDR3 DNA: TGTGCCAGCAGTTTATCGTCTAGCCCCCGTGGCAATGAGCAGTTCTTC. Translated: CASSLSSSPRGNEQFF.

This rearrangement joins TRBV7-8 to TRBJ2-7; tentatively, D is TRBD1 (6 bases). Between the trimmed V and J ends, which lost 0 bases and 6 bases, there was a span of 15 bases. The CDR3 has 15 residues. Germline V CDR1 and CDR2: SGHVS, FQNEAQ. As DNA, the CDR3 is TGTGCCAGCAGCTTAGCGGCAGGGGTTTTAGGCGAGCAGTACTTC. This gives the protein CASSLAAGVLGEQYF.

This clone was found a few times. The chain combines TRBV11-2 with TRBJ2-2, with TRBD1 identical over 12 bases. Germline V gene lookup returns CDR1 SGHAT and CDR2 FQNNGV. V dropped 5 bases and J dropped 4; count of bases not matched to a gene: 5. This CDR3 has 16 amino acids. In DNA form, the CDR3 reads TGTGCCAGCAGCGCCGGGACAGGGGGCATCACCGGGGAGCTGTTTTTT. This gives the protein CASSAGTGGITGELFF.

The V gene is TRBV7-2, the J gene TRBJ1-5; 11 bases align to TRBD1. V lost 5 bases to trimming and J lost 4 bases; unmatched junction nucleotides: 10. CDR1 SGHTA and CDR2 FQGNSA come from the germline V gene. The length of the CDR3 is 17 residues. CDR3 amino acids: CASSPIGTGGWNQPQHF. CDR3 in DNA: TGTGCCAGCAGCCCTATCGGGACAGGGGGGTGGAATCAGCCCCAGCATTTT.

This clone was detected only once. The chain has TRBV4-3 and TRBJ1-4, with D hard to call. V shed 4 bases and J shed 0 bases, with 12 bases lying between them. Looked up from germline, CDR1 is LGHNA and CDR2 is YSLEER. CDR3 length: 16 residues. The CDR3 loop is CASSLDNVATNEKLFF. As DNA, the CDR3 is TGCGCCAGCAGCCTCGACAACGTTGCAACTAATGAAAAACTGTTTTTT.

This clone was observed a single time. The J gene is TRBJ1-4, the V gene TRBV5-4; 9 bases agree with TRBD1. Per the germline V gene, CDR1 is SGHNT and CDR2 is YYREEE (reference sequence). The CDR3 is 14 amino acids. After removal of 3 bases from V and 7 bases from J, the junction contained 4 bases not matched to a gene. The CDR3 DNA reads TGTGCCAGCAGCTCGGGACAGGGCGTTGAAAAACTGTTTTTT. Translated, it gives CASSSGQGVEKLFF. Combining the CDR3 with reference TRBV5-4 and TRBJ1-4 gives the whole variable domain ETGVTQSPTHLIKTRGQQVTLRCSSQSGHNTVSWYQQALGQGPQFIFQYYREEENGRGNFPPRFSGLQFPNYSSELNVNALELDDSALYLCASSSGQGVEKLFFGSGTQLSVL.

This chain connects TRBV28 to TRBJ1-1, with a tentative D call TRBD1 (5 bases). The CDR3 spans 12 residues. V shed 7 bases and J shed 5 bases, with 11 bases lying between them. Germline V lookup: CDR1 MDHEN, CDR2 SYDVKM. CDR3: CASKEGRTEAFF. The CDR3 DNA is TGTGCCAGCAAGGAGGGGAGGACTGAAGCTTTCTTT.

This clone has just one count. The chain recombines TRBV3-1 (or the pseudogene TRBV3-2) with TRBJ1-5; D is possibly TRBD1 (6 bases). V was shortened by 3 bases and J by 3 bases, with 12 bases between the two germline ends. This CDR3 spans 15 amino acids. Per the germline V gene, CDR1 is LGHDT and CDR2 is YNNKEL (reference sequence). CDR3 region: CASSHGGQYNQPQHF. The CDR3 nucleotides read TGTGCCAGCAGCCATGGCGGACAGTACAATCAGCCCCAGCATTTT.

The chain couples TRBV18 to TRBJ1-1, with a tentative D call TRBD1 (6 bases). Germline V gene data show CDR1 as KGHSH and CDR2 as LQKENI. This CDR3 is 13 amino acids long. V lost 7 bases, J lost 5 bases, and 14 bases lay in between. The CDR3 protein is CASFGAQGTEAFF. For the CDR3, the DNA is TGTGCCAGCTTCGGAGCCCAGGGGACTGAAGCTTTCTTT.

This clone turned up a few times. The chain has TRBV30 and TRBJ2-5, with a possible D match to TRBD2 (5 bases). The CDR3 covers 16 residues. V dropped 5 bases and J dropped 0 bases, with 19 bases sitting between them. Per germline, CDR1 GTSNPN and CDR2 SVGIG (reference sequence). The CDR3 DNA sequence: TGTGCCTGGGAAGGGTCCCAACGAGGGCACCAAGAGACCCAGTACTTC. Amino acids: CAWEGSQRGHQETQYF.

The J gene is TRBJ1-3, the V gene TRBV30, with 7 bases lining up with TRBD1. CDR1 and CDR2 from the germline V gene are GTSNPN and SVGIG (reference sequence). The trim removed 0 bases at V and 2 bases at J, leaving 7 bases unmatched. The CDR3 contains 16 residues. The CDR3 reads CAWSVPDRSTGNTIYF. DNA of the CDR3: TGTGCCTGGAGTGTACCGGACAGGTCGACTGGAAACACCATATATTTT. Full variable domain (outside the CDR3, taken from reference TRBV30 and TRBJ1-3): SQTIHQWPATLVQPVGSPLSLECTVEGTSNPNLYWYRQAAGRGLQLLFYSVGIGQISSEVPQNLSASRPQDRQFILSSKKLLLSDSGFYLCAWSVPDRSTGNTIYFGEGSWLTVV.

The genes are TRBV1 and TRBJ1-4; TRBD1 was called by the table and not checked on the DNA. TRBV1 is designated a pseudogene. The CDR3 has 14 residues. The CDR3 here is CTSSQCRQNEKLFF. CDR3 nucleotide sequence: TGCACCAGCAGCCAGTGCAGGCAAAATGAAAAACTGTTTTTT.

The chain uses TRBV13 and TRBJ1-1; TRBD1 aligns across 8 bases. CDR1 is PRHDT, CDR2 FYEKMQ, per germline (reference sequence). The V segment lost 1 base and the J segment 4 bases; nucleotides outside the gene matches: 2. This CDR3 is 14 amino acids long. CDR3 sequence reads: CASSLARGRTEAFF. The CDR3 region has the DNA TGTGCCAGCAGCTTAGCCAGGGGGCGCACTGAAGCTTTCTTT.

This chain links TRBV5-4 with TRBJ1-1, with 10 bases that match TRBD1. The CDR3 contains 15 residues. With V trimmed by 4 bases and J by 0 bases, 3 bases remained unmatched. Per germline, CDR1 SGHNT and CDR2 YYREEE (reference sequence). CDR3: CASSPDRGVNTEAFF. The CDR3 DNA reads TGTGCCAGCAGCCCGGACAGGGGGGTGAACACTGAAGCTTTCTTT.

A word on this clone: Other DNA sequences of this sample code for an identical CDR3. The CDR3 loop reads CASSLVGGYEQYF. The CDR3 DNA follows: TGCGCCAGCAGCTTGGTGGGGGGCTACGAGCAGTACTTC. The chain uses TRBV5-1 and TRBJ2-7; D possibly corresponds to TRBD2 (6 bases). The CDR3 consists of 13 residues. Trimming cost V 0 bases and J 3 bases, with 7 bases left between them. Looked up from germline, CDR1 is SGHRS and CDR2 is YFSETQ.

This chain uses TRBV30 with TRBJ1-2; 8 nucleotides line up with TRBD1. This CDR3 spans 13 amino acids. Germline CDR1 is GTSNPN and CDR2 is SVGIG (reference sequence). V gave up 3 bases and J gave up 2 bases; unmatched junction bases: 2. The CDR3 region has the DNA TGTGCCTGGAGAGACAGGGGAAACTATGGCTACACCTTC. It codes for CAWRDRGNYGYTF.

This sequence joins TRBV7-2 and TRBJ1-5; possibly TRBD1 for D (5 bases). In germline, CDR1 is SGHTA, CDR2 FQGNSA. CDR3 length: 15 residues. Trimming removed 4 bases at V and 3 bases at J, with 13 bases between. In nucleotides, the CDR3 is TGTGCCAGCAGCTCGAGCCGGGGGAACAATCAGCCCCAGCATTTT. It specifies CASSSSRGNNQPQHF.

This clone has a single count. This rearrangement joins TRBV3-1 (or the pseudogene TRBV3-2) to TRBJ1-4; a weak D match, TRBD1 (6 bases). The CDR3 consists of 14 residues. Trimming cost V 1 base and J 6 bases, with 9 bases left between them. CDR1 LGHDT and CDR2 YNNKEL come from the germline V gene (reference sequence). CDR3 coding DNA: TGTGCCAGCAGCCAAGCCCAGGGGTATGAAAAACTGTTTTTT. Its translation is CASSQAQGYEKLFF.

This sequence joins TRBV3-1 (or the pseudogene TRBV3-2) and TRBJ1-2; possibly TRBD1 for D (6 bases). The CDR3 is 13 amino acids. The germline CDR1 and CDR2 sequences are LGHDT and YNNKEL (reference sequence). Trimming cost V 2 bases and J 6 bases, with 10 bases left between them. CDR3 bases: TGTGCCAGCAGCCAAAATCCAGGGGATGGCTACACCTTC. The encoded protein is CASSQNPGDGYTF.